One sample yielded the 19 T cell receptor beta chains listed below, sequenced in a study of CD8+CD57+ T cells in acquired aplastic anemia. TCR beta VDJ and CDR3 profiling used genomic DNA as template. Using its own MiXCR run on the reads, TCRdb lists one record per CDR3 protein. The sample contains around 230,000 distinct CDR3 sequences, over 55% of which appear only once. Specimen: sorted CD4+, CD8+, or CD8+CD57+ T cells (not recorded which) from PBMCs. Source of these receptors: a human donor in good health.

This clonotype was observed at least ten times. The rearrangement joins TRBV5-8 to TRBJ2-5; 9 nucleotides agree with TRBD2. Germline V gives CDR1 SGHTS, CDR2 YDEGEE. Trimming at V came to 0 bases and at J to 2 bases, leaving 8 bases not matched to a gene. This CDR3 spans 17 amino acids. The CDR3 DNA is TGTGCCAGCAGCTTGGATGCTTCTAGCGGGGAACAAGAGACCCAGTACTTC. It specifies CASSLDASSGEQETQYF.

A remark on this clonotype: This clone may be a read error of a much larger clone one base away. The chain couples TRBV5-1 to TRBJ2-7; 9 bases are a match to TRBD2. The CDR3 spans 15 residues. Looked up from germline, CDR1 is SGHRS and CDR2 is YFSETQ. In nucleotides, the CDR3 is TGTGCCAGCAGTGTTTCAGCGGGAGGAGTTTACGAGCAGTACTTC. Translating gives CASSVSAGGVYEQYF.

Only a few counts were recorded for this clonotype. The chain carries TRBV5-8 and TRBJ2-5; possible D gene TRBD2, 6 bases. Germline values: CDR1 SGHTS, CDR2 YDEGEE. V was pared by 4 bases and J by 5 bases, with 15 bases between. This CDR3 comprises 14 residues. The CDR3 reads CASSLGGVAETQYF. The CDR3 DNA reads TGTGCCAGCAGCCTAGGAGGGGTGGCGGAGACCCAGTACTTC.

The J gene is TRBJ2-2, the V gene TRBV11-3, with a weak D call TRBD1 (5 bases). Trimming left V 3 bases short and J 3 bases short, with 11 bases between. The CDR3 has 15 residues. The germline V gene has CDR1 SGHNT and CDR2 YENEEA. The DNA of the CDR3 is TGTGCCAGCAGCTTGAACCCCAGGGACACCGGGGAGCTGTTTTTT. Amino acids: CASSLNPRDTGELFF.

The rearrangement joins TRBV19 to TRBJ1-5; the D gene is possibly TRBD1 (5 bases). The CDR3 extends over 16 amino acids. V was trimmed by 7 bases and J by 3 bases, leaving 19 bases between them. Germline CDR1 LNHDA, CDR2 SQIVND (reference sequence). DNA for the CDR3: TGTGCCAGTACCAGAGGAGGGGCTTTTGACAATCAGCCCCAGCATTTT. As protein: CASTRGGAFDNQPQHF.

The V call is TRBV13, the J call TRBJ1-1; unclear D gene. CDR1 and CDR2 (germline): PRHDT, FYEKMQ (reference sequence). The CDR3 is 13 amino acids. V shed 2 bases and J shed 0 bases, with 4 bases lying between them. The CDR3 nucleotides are TGTGCCAGCAGCTTAAAGTTGAACACTGAAGCTTTCTTT. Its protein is CASSLKLNTEAFF.

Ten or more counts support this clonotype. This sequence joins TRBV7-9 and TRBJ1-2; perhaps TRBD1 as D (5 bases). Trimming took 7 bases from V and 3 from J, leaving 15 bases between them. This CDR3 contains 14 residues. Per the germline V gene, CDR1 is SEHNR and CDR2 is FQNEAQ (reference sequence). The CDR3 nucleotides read TGTGCCAGCACCCAGGGCTCCCCGCACTATGGCTACACCTTC. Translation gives CASTQGSPHYGYTF.

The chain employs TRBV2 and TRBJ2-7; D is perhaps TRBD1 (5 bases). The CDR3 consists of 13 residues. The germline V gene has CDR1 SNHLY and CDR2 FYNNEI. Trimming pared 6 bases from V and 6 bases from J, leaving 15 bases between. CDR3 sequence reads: CASRDDRLIEQYF. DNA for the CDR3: TGTGCCAGCAGGGACGACAGATTAATCGAGCAGTACTTC.

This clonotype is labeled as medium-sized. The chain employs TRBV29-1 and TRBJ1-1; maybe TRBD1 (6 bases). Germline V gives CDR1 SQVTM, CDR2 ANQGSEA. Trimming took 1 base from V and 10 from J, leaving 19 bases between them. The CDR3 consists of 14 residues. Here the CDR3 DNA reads TGCAGCGTTGAAGGAGTTGACGGACAGCTAGCAGCTTTCTTT. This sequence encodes CSVEGVDGQLAAFF.

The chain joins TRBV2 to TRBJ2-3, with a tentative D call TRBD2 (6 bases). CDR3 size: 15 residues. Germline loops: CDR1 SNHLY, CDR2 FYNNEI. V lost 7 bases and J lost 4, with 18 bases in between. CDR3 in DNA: TGTGCCAGCATCGGCCCTGGAGGAGGGGCAGATACGCAGTATTTT. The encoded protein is CASIGPGGGADTQYF.

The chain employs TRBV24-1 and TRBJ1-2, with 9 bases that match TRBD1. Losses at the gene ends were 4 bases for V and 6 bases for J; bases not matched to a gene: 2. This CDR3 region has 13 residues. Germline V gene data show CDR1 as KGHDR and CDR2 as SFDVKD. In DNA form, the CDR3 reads TGTGCCACCAGTGACCGGACAGGGGATGGCTACACCTTC. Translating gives CATSDRTGDGYTF.

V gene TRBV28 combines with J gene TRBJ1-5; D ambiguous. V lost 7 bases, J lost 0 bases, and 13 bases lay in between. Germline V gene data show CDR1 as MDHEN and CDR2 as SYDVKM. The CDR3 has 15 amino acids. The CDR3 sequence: CASTEGPNSNQPQHF. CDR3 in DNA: TGTGCCAGCACGGAAGGGCCTAATAGCAATCAGCCCCAGCATTTT.

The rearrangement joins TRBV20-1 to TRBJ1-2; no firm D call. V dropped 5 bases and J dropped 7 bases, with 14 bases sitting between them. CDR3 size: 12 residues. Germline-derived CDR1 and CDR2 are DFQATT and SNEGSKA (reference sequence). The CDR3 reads CSAHSPAFGYTF. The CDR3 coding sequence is TGCAGTGCTCATAGCCCGGCTTTTGGCTACACCTTC.

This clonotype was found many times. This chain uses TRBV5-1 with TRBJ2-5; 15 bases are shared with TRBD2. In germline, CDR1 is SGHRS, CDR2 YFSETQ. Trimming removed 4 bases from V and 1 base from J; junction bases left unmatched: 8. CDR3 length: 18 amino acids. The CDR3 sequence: CASSGHGTSGGPQETQYF. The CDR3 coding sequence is TGCGCCAGCAGCGGTCACGGGACTAGCGGGGGGCCCCAAGAGACCCAGTACTTC.

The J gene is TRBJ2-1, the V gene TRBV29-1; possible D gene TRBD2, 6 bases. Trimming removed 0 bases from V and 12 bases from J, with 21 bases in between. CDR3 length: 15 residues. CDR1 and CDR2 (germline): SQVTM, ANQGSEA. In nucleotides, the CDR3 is TGCAGCGTTGAAGATCTTCGGGGAGGCCTGAGTTGGCAGTTCTTC. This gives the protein CSVEDLRGGLSWQFF.

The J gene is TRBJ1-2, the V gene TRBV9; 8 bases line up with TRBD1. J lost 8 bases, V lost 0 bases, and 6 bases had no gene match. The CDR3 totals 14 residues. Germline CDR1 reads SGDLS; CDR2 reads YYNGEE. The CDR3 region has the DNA TGTGCCAGCAGCGTAGACGGACAGGGTAAAGGCTACACCTTC. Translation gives CASSVDGQGKGYTF.

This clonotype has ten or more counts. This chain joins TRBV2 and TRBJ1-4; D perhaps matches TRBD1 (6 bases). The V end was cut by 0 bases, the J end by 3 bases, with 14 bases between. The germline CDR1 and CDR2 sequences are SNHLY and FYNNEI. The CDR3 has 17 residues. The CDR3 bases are TGTGCCAGCAGTGAAGCCCCATACAGGGAATCTAATGAAAAACTGTTTTTT. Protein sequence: CASSEAPYRESNEKLFF.

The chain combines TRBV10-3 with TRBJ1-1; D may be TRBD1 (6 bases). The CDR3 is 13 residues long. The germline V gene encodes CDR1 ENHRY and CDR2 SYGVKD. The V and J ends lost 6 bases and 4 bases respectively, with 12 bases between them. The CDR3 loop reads CAIRGASGTEAFF. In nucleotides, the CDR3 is TGTGCCATCAGGGGGGCCTCCGGCACTGAAGCTTTCTTT.

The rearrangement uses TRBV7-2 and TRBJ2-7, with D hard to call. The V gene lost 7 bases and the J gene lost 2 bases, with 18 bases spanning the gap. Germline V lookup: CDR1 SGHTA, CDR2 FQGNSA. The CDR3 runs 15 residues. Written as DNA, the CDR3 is TGTGCCAGCACCCCCCCCCCTGAATCTCCCTACGAGCAGTACTTC. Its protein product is CASTPPPESPYEQYF.